This entry lists 25 T cell receptor beta chains sequenced from one sample in a study of T cell changes during pregnancy in multiple sclerosis. Sequencing used immunoSEQ multiplex PCR; TCRdb keeps in-frame clones, though not all of them. Of about 120,000 clones in the sample, 85% to 95% are singletons; the top ten hold roughly 5.7%. Sequencing used peripheral blood, obtained before pregnancy. The receptors stem from a female donor with multiple sclerosis, enrolled in a pregnancy study.

The chain joins TRBV5-1 to TRBJ2-5; TRBD2 agrees at 7 bases. Germline V gives CDR1 SGHRS, CDR2 YFSETQ. The CDR3 is 18 residues long. Losses at the gene ends were 10 bases for V and 1 base for J; bases not matched to a gene: 22. The DNA for the CDR3 is TGCGCCGGGCGCCTAGGGAGGGCTGCTCTAGCGGTCCAAGAGACCCAGTACTTC. Encoded protein: CAGRLGRAALAVQETQYF. Variable domain in full (rest from reference TRBV5-1 and TRBJ2-5): KAGVTQTPRYLIKTRGQQVTLSCSPISGHRSVSWYQQTPGQGLQFLFEYFSETQRNKGNFPGRFSGRQFSNSRSEMNVSTLELGDSALYLCAGRLGRAALAVQETQYFGPGTRLLVL.

The genes are TRBV6-6 and TRBJ2-7; TRBD1 might be the D (6 bases). V was shortened by 1 base and J by 2 bases, with 9 bases between the two germline ends. Germline V gene lookup returns CDR1 MNHNY and CDR2 SVGAGI (reference sequence). CDR3 length: 14 amino acids. In DNA form, the CDR3 reads TGTGCCAGCAGTTACTTACAGGGAACCTACGAGCAGTACTTC. This sequence encodes CASSYLQGTYEQYF.

The chain carries TRBV9 and TRBJ2-7; a possible D gene is TRBD2 (5 bases). Germline CDR1 and CDR2: SGDLS and YYNGEE. The ends were cut back, 1 base at V and 2 bases at J, with 13 bases in the middle. The CDR3 runs to 15 residues. The CDR3 nucleotides are TGTGCCAGCAGCGTACACCTGGACTCGACCTACGAGCAGTACTTC. This translates into CASSVHLDSTYEQYF. The whole variable domain, filled in from reference TRBV9 and TRBJ2-7, reads DSGVTQTPKHLITATGQRVTLRCSPRSGDLSVYWYQQSLDQGLQFLIQYYNGEERAKGNILERFSAQQFPDLHSELNLSSLELGDSALYFCASSVHLDSTYEQYFGPGTRLTVT.

J is TRBJ2-3 and V is TRBV28; 16 nucleotides line up with TRBD2. Looked up from germline, CDR1 is MDHEN and CDR2 is SYDVKM. The CDR3 is 18 residues long. J lost 8 bases, V lost 6 bases, and 14 bases had no gene match. The CDR3 sequence: CASRETPGLAGGTGTQYF. The CDR3 DNA reads as TGTGCCAGCAGGGAGACTCCGGGACTAGCGGGAGGGACGGGTACGCAGTATTTT. The full variable domain, with the rest looked up from reference TRBV28 and TRBJ2-3, is DVKVTQSSRYLVKRTGEKVFLECVQDMDHENMFWYRQDPGLGLRLIYFSYDVKMKEKGDIPEGYSVSREKKERFSLILESASTNQTSMYLCASRETPGLAGGTGTQYFGPGTRLTVL.

The chain couples TRBV27 to TRBJ1-2, with 8 bases fitting TRBD1. The germline CDR1 and CDR2 sequences are MNHEY and SMNVEV (reference sequence). The CDR3 runs to 13 residues. J was trimmed by 6 bases and V by 7 bases; bases with no gene match: 7. The CDR3 reads CASKTDRGNGYTF. CDR3 coding DNA: TGTGCCAGCAAAACCGACAGGGGTAATGGCTACACCTTC.

The chain uses TRBV19 and TRBJ2-1, with 14 bases aligning to TRBD2. This CDR3 has 15 amino acids. Germline loops: CDR1 LNHDA, CDR2 SQIVND (reference sequence). The ends lost 5 bases at V and 6 bases at J; junction bases unmatched: 3. CDR3 residues: CASSLGLAGGNEQFF. CDR3 nucleotides: TGTGCCAGTAGTTTAGGACTAGCGGGGGGCAATGAGCAGTTCTTC.

There are a few counts of this clone. The chain is built from TRBV19 and TRBJ1-5, with 10 bases fitting TRBD1. The CDR3 is 15 amino acids. V shed 3 bases and J 8 bases; nucleotides not matched to a gene: 7. Germline V gives CDR1 LNHDA, CDR2 SQIVND (reference sequence). In nucleotides, the CDR3 is TGTGCCAGTAGTATCAAGGGGACAGGGGAGGAGCCCCAGCATTTT. It yields the protein CASSIKGTGEEPQHF.

The J gene is TRBJ1-1, the V gene TRBV25-1; 7 bases align to TRBD1. There are 17 residues in the CDR3. Germline CDR1 reads MGHDK; CDR2 reads SYGVNS. V trimming: 3 bases; J trimming: 0 bases; junction bases outside the gene matches: 10. The CDR3 loop is CASSDGVPGGLNTEAFF. The CDR3 DNA follows: TGTGCCAGCAGTGACGGCGTTCCAGGGGGGTTGAACACTGAAGCTTTCTTT.

The chain combines TRBV10-3 with TRBJ2-7; 10 bases are a match to TRBD2. CDR3 length: 16 amino acids. V was clipped by 3 bases and J by 2 bases; unmatched bases: 7. Germline V lookup: CDR1 ENHRY, CDR2 SYGVKD. The CDR3 nucleotides are TGTGCCATCAGTGACCCGACTAGCGGGCGCACCTACGAGCAGTACTTC. This encodes CAISDPTSGRTYEQYF.

The chain is built from TRBV9 and TRBJ2-7; 9 bases are shared with TRBD1. The CDR3 is 15 residues long. Per germline, CDR1 SGDLS and CDR2 YYNGEE. With 4 bases clipped from V and 4 bases from J, the junction kept 9 bases outside the gene matches. The CDR3 spells CASSPGTGIFYEQYF. CDR3 bases: TGTGCCAGCAGCCCTGGGACAGGGATTTTTTACGAGCAGTACTTC. The full variable domain, with the rest looked up from reference TRBV9 and TRBJ2-7, is DSGVTQTPKHLITATGQRVTLRCSPRSGDLSVYWYQQSLDQGLQFLIQYYNGEERAKGNILERFSAQQFPDLHSELNLSSLELGDSALYFCASSPGTGIFYEQYFGPGTRLTVT.

This chain connects TRBV6-6 to TRBJ2-7; 8 bases map to TRBD1. The CDR3 runs 14 residues. CDR1 MNHNY and CDR2 SVGAGI come from the germline V gene (reference sequence). The V and J ends lost 4 bases and 6 bases, in that order; junction bases with no gene match: 8. The CDR3 protein is CASSSTDRVPEQYF. In DNA, the CDR3 is TGTGCCAGCAGTTCCACGGACAGGGTCCCCGAGCAGTACTTC.

V is TRBV5-1 and J is TRBJ2-1; D is possibly TRBD2 (6 bases). This CDR3 is 15 amino acids long. The V end was cut by 2 bases, the J end by 7 bases, with 16 bases between. Per the germline V gene, CDR1 is SGHRS and CDR2 is YFSETQ. The CDR3 reads CASSLTSPPTNEQFF. CDR3 sequence (DNA): TGCGCCAGCAGCTTAACTAGCCCCCCGACAAATGAGCAGTTCTTC.

This clone has only one observation. This chain joins TRBV2 and TRBJ2-2; possible D gene TRBD1, 5 bases. Germline CDR1 is SNHLY and CDR2 is FYNNEI. The germline V and J ends were trimmed by 0 bases and 7 bases, with 9 bases remaining between them. This CDR3 has 14 residues. The chain's CDR3 is CASSEAPGYGELFF. In DNA, the CDR3 is TGTGCCAGCAGTGAAGCCCCAGGGTACGGGGAGCTGTTTTTT.

Only one count was recorded for this clone. Written as DNA, the CDR3 is TGTGCCTGGAGCGCATTCGACAGGGAAGCTTTCTTT. Residues: CAWSAFDREAFF. The gene calls are TRBV30 and TRBJ1-1; D is perhaps TRBD1 (6 bases). V lost 3 bases and J lost 8, with 13 bases in between. Germline lookup yields CDR1 GTSNPN and CDR2 SVGIG (reference sequence). This CDR3 has 12 residues. Supplemented by reference TRBV30 and TRBJ1-1, the full variable domain reads SQTIHQWPATLVQPVGSPLSLECTVEGTSNPNLYWYRQAAGRGLQLLFYSVGIGQISSEVPQNLSASRPQDRQFILSSKKLLLSDSGFYLCAWSAFDREAFFGQGTRLTVV.

This chain connects TRBV5-4 to TRBJ2-2; D may be TRBD1 (5 bases). This CDR3 is 13 amino acids long. Germline CDR1 reads SGHNT; CDR2 reads YYREEE (reference sequence). V gave up 0 bases and J gave up 6 bases, with 6 bases separating them. CDR3 nucleotides: TGTGCCAGCAGCTTGGTGGGGCCCGGGGAGCTGTTTTTT. Its translation is CASSLVGPGELFF. Full variable domain (remainder filled in from reference TRBV5-4 and TRBJ2-2): ETGVTQSPTHLIKTRGQQVTLRCSSQSGHNTVSWYQQALGQGPQFIFQYYREEENGRGNFPPRFSGLQFPNYSSELNVNALELDDSALYLCASSLVGPGELFFGEGSRLTVL.

The chain recombines TRBV6-1 with TRBJ1-5; D is undetermined. V was cut by 2 bases and J by 15 bases, with 14 bases left in between. Germline V gene lookup returns CDR1 MNHNS and CDR2 SASEGT. The CDR3 runs 12 residues. Here the CDR3 DNA reads TGTGCCAGCAGTGAACCGGGGAGGTCCTCGCATTTT. Its translation is CASSEPGRSSHF.

The chain recombines TRBV28 with TRBJ2-3; 8 bases agree with TRBD2. Trimming removed 6 bases from V and 0 bases from J; junction bases left unmatched: 5. From germline, CDR1 is MDHEN and CDR2 SYDVKM. CDR3 length: 15 amino acids. CDR3 coding DNA: TGTGCCAGCAGCCGAGCGGGGGCTAGCACAGATACGCAGTATTTT. Its protein is CASSRAGASTDTQYF.

The chain's CDR3 is CASSPDGRGSYEQYF. CDR3 nucleotides: TGCGCCAGCAGCCCGGACGGTAGGGGGTCCTACGAGCAGTACTTC. The chain uses TRBV5-1 and TRBJ2-7, with D possibly being TRBD1 (6 bases). V lost 4 bases to trimming and J lost 1 base, with 15 bases between them. The germline V gene encodes CDR1 SGHRS and CDR2 YFSETQ. The CDR3 runs to 15 residues.

The J gene is TRBJ2-5, the V gene TRBV5-4; TRBD1 matches at 8 bases. V dropped 0 bases and J dropped 5; count of bases not matched to a gene: 9. CDR1 and CDR2 from the germline V gene are SGHNT and YYREEE (reference sequence). The CDR3 is 16 amino acids. CDR3 DNA: TGTGCCAGCAGCTTGGGAGCGACAGGGGTTTTGGAGACCCAGTACTTC. It yields the protein CASSLGATGVLETQYF.

This clone was counted a single time. DNA for the CDR3: TGCGCCAGCAGCCTAACCACAGATACGCAGTATTTT. Amino acids: CASSLTTDTQYF. The J gene is TRBJ2-3, the V gene TRBV5-1; D is unresolved. V lost 4 bases, J lost 2 bases, and 5 bases lay in between. The CDR3 spans 12 residues. Germline V lookup: CDR1 SGHRS, CDR2 YFSETQ. Looking up the rest from reference TRBV5-1 and TRBJ2-3 gives the full variable domain: KAGVTQTPRYLIKTRGQQVTLSCSPISGHRSVSWYQQTPGQGLQFLFEYFSETQRNKGNFPGRFSGRQFSNSRSEMNVSTLELGDSALYLCASSLTTDTQYFGPGTRLTVL.

CDR3 amino acids: CAISATTTEAFF. For the CDR3, the DNA is TGTGCCATCAGTGCCACGACAACTGAAGCTTTCTTT. This chain joins TRBV10-3 and TRBJ1-1, with D unclear. This CDR3 is built from 12 residues. Trimming removed 4 bases from V and 5 bases from J, with 8 bases in between. Germline values: CDR1 ENHRY, CDR2 SYGVKD.

The chain employs TRBV10-3 and TRBJ1-1, with a possible D match to TRBD1 (5 bases). The CDR3 length is 13 residues. The germline V and J ends were trimmed by 2 bases and 4 bases, with 8 bases remaining between them. Germline CDR1 and CDR2: ENHRY and SYGVKD. The CDR3, as DNA: TGTGCCATCAGTGAGCAGGGCGTCACTGAAGCTTTCTTT. This translates into CAISEQGVTEAFF.

V gene TRBV6-1 combines with J gene TRBJ2-5; possibly TRBD2 for D (6 bases). The CDR3 length is 15 residues. V was shortened by 6 bases and J by 5 bases, with 19 bases between the two germline ends. Germline V gene data show CDR1 as MNHNS and CDR2 as SASEGT. The CDR3 sequence is CASRKIHGSGETQYF. The DNA of the CDR3 is TGTGCCAGCAGGAAAATACACGGGAGCGGGGAGACCCAGTACTTC.

The chain couples TRBV7-8 to TRBJ2-2; D is possibly TRBD1 (6 bases). Per germline, CDR1 SGHVS and CDR2 FQNEAQ. The CDR3 loop spans 17 amino acids. Trimming left V 0 bases short and J 6 bases short, with 17 bases between. The CDR3 sequence is CASSLARWQGRSGELFF. CDR3 sequence (DNA): TGTGCCAGCAGCTTAGCGAGGTGGCAGGGGCGGTCCGGGGAGCTGTTTTTT.

V and J are TRBV5-8 and TRBJ1-5, with a weak D call TRBD1 (5 bases). The CDR3 sequence is 13 residues long. Deletions cut 4 bases from V and 5 bases from J, with 10 bases between. Germline V gives CDR1 SGHTS, CDR2 YDEGEE. The CDR3 is CASSPTDYQPQHF. The CDR3 coding sequence is TGTGCCAGCAGCCCGACAGATTATCAGCCCCAGCATTTT.